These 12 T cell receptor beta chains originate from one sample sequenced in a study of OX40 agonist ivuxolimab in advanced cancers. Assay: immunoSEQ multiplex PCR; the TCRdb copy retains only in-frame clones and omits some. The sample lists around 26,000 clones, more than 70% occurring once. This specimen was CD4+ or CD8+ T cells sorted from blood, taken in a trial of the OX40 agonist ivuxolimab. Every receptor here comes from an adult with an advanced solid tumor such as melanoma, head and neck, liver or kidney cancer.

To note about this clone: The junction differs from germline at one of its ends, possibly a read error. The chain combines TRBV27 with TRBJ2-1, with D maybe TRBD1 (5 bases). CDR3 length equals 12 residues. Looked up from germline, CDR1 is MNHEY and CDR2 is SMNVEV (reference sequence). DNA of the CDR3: TGTGCCACCAGGGCATCCTCCTTGGGGTTGATCTTC. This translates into CATRASSLGLIF.

CDR3 protein: CASSSPGTASYEQYF. The DNA of the CDR3 is TGTGCCAGCAGTTCCCCCGGGACAGCCTCCTACGAGCAGTACTTC. The rearrangement uses TRBV6-6 and TRBJ2-7; 7 nucleotides line up with TRBD1. This CDR3 comprises 15 residues. Germline trimming cut 4 bases from V and 0 bases from J; bases unmatched to any gene: 6. CDR1 is MNHNY, CDR2 SVGAGI, per germline (reference sequence).

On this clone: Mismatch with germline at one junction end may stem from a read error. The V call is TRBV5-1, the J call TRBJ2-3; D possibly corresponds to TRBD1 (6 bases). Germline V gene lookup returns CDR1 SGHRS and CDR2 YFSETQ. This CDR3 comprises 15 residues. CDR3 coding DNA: TGCGCCAGCAGCTTCTTGGACAGCGACACAGGTACGCAGTATTTT. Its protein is CASSFLDSDTGTQYF. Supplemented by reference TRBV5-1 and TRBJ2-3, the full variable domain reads KAGVTQTPRYLIKTRGQQVTLSCSPISGHRSVSWYQQTPGQGLQFLFEYFSETQRNKGNFPGRFSGRQFSNSRSEMNVSTLELGDSALYLCASSFLDSDTGTQYFGPGTRLTVL.

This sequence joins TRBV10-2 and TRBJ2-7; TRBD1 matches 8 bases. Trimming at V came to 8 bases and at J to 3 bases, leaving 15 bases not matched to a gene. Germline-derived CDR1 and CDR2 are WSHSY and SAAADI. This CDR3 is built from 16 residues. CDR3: CASGEDRGPSFYEQYF. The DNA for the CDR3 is TGCGCCAGCGGGGAAGACAGGGGCCCTTCTTTCTACGAGCAGTACTTC.

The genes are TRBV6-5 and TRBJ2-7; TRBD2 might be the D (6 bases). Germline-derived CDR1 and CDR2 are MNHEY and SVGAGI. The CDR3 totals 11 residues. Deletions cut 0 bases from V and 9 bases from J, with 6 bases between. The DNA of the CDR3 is TGTGCCAGCAGTTACTCGGGGGGGCAGTACTTC. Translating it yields CASSYSGGQYF.

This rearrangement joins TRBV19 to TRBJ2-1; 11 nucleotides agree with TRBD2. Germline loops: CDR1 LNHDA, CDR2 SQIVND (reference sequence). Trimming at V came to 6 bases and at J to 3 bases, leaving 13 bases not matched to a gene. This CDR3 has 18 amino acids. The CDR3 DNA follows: TGTGCCAGTAGACCGGGACTAGCGGACTTACGTTACTACAATGAGCAGTTCTTC. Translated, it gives CASRPGLADLRYYNEQFF.

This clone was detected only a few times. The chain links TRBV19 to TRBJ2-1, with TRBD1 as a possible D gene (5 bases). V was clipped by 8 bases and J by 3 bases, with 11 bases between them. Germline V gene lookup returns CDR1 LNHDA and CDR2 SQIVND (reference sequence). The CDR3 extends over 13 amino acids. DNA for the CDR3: TGTGCCAGTTCTCCGACAGACTACAATGAGCAGTTCTTC. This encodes CASSPTDYNEQFF.

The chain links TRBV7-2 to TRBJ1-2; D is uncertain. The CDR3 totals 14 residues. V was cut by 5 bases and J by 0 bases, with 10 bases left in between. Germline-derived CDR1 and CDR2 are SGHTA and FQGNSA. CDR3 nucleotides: TGTGCCAGCAGCCCCTCACTAGCTAACTATGGCTACACCTTC. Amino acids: CASSPSLANYGYTF.

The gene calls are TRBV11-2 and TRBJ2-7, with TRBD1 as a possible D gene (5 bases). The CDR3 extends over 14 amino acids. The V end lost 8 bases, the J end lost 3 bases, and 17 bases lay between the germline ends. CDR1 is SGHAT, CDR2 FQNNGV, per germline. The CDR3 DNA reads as TGTGCCAGCGCTTCTGGGCAGGGATTCTACGAGCAGTACTTC. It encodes CASASGQGFYEQYF.

Here the CDR3 reads CASSTGQGRQPQHF. Written as DNA, the CDR3 is TGTGCCAGCAGTACCGGACAGGGGAGGCAGCCCCAGCATTTT. J is TRBJ1-5 and V is TRBV6-5; 9 bases fit TRBD1. V gave up 5 bases and J gave up 7 bases; unmatched junction bases: 6. CDR3 size: 14 residues. The germline gives CDR1 MNHEY, CDR2 SVGAGI.

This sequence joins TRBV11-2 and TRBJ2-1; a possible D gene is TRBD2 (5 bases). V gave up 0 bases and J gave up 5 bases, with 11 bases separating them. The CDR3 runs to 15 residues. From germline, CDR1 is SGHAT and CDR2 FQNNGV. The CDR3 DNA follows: TGTGCCAGCAGCTTAGATTCTTACGGGGACAATGAGCAGTTCTTC. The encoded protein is CASSLDSYGDNEQFF.

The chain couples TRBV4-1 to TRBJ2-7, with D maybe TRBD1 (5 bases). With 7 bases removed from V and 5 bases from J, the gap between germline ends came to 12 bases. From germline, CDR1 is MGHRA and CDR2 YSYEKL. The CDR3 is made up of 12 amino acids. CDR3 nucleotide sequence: TGCGCCAGCAAAGGGGTCCGGGACGAGCAGTACTTC. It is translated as CASKGVRDEQYF.